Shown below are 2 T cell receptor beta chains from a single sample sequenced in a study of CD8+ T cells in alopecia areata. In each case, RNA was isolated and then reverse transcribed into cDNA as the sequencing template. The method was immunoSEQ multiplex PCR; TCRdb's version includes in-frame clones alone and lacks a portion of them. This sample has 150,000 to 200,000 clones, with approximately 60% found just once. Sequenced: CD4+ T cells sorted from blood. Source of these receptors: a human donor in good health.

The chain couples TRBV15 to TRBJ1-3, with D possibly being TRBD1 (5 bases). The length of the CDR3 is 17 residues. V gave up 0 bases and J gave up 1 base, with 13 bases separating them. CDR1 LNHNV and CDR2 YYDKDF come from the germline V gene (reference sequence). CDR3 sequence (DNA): TGTGCCACCAGCAGAGAAGGGATTCCAGGGTCTGGAAACACCATATATTTT. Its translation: CATSREGIPGSGNTIYF.

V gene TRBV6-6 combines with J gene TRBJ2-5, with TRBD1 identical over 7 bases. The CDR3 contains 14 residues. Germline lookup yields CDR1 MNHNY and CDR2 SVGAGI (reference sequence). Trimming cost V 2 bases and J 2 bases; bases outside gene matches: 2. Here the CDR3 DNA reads TGTGCCAGCAGTTACCGGGACAGACAAGAGACCCAGTACTTC. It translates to CASSYRDRQETQYF.